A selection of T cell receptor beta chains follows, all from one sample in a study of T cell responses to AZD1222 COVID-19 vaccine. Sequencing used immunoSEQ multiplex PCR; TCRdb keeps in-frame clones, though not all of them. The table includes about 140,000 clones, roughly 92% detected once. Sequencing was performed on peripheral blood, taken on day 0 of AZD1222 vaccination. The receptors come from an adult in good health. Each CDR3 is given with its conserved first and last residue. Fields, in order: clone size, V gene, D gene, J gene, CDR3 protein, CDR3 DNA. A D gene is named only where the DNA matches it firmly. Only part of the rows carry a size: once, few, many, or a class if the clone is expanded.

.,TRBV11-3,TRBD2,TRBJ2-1,CASSPVGTSGGYNEQFF,TGTGCCAGCAGCCCGGTCGGGACTAGCGGGGGCTACAATGAGCAGTTCTTC
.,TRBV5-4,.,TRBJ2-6,CASSPWAGETNVLTF,TGTGCCAGCAGTCCATGGGCAGGGGAAACCAACGTCCTGACTTTC
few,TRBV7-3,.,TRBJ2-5,CASSPGQGMMSETQYF,TGTGCCAGCAGTCCTGGCCAGGGGATGATGTCAGAGACCCAGTACTTC
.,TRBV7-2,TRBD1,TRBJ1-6,CASSLWGQGGNSPLHF,TGTGCCAGCAGCTTATGGGGACAGGGAGGAAATTCACCCCTCCACTTT
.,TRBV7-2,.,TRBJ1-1,CASSLPKGQDSEAFF,TGTGCCAGCAGCTTACCTAAGGGACAAGACTCTGAAGCTTTCTTT
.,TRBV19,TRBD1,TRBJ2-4,CASSIVRGQLAKNIQYF,TGTGCCAGTAGTATAGTTCGGGGACAGCTAGCCAAAAACATTCAGTACTTC
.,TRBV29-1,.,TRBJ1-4,CSVEESRHRPGKLFF,TGCAGCGTTGAAGAGTCGAGGCACAGGCCGGGAAAACTGTTTTTT
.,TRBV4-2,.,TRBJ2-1,CASSQGNRAYNEQFF,TGTGCCAGCAGCCAAGGTAACAGGGCCTACAATGAGCAGTTCTTC
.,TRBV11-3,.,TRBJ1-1,CASSPLIGRTEAFF,TGTGCCAGCAGCCCACTGATTGGAAGAACTGAAGCTTTCTTT
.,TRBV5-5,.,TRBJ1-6,CASSLAGLSYSYNSPLHF,TGTGCCAGCAGCTTGGCCGGCTTGAGCTACTCCTATAATTCACCCCTCCACTTT
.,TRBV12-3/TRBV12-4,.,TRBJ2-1,CASSLGYNEQFF,TGTGCCAGCAGTTTAGGCTACAATGAGCAGTTCTTC
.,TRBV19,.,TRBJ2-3,CASSTRDSETTDTQYF,TGTGCCAGTAGTACTCGGGACTCAGAGACCACAGATACGCAGTATTTT
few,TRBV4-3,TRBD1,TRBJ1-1,CASSQEQGVGTEAFF,TGCGCCAGCAGCCAAGAACAGGGGGTGGGCACTGAAGCTTTCTTT
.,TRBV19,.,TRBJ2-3,CASSIDSSTDTQYF,TGTGCCAGTAGTATAGATTCAAGCACAGATACGCAGTATTTT
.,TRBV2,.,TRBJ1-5,CASSENLQPQHF,TGTGCCAGCAGTGAAAACCTTCAGCCCCAGCATTTT
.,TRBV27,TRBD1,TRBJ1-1,CASSLSAGGTEAFF,TGTGCCAGCAGTTTATCGGCAGGGGGCACTGAAGCTTTCTTT
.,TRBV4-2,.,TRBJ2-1,CASSQDDYSYNEQFF,TGTGCCAGCAGCCAAGATGACTACTCCTACAATGAGCAGTTCTTC
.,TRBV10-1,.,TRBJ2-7,CASSRGRSYEQYF,TGCGCCAGCAGTCGGGGACGCTCCTACGAGCAGTACTTC
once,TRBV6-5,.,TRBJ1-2,CASSTRLRGEGYTF,TGTGCCAGCAGTACCCGGTTAAGGGGGGAAGGCTACACCTTC
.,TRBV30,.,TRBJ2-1,CAWSRGASSYNEQFF,TGTGCCTGGAGTCGGGGGGCGAGCTCCTACAATGAGCAGTTCTTC
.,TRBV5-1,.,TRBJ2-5,CASSSGQGAETQYF,TGCGCCAGCAGCTCGGGCCAAGGGGCTGAGACCCAGTACTTC
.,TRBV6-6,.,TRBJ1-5,CASSYTRGSRHQPQHF,TGTGCCAGCAGTTACACCAGGGGAAGCAGGCATCAGCCCCAGCATTTT
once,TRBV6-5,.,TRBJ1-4,CASSSPSTREEKLFF,TGTGCCAGCAGTAGCCCAAGCACTCGGGAGGAAAAACTGTTTTTT
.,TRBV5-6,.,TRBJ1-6,CASSWGRVNSPLHF,TGTGCCAGCAGCTGGGGGAGGGTAAATTCACCCCTCCACTTT
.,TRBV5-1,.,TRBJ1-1,CASSPLGESAFF,TGCGCCAGCAGCCCCCTTGGGGAGTCAGCTTTCTTT
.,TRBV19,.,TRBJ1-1,CASSIGGPNTEAFF,TGTGCCAGTAGTATTGGGGGGCCGAACACTGAAGCTTTCTTT
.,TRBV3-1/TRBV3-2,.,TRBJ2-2,CASNLRGTGELFF,TGTGCCAGCAATCTCCGGGGGACCGGGGAGCTGTTTTTT
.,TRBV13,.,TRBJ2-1,CASSFSGTMNNEQFF,TGTGCCAGCAGCTTTAGTGGGACCATGAACAATGAGCAGTTCTTC
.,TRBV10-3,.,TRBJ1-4,CAISEEGRVNEKLFF,TGTGCCATCAGTGAGGAGGGCAGAGTTAATGAAAAACTGTTTTTT
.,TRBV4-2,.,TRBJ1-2,CASSQGENYGYTF,TGTGCCAGCAGCCAAGGGGAAAACTATGGCTACACCTTC
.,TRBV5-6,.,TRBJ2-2,CASRDGQNTGELFF,TGTGCCAGCAGGGACGGACAGAACACCGGGGAGCTGTTTTTT
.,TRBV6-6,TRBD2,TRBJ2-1,CASTLAGSISNEQFF,TGTGCCAGCACGCTAGCGGGGTCGATTTCCAATGAGCAGTTCTTC
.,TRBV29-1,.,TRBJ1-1,CSVGANTEAFF,TGCAGCGTCGGGGCCAACACTGAAGCTTTCTTT
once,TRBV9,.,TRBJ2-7,CASSVGPGGVYEQYF,TGTGCCAGCAGCGTAGGGCCCGGAGGGGTTTACGAGCAGTACTTC
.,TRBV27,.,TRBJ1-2,CASSPRTAENGYTF,TGTGCCAGCAGTCCTAGGACAGCTGAGAATGGCTACACCTTC
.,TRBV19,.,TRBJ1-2,CASSRSGFEGGYTF,TGTGCCAGTAGTAGGTCAGGATTCGAGGGTGGCTACACCTTC
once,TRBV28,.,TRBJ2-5,CASSFRLRETQYF,TGTGCCAGCAGTTTTCGCCTTCGAGAGACCCAGTACTTC
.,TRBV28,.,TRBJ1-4,CASSILQGRNEKLFF,TGTGCCAGCAGTATCCTCCAGGGGAGAAATGAAAAACTGTTTTTT
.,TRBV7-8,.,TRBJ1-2,CASSLAGTHYGYTF,TGTGCCAGCAGCCTAGCCGGGACACACTATGGCTACACCTTC
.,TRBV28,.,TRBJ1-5,CASSHDIGGGWQPQHF,TGTGCCAGCAGTCATGACATTGGGGGGGGTTGGCAGCCCCAGCATTTT